One and the same sample provided the 20 T cell receptor beta chains below, sequenced in a study of beta chain features in type 1 diabetes. Regarding the study as a whole: People with Type 1 diabetes carried modestly yet significantly shorter TCRB CDR3s in all four CD4+ subsets.

Every isolated RNA sample was fully reverse transcribed, so sequencing captured expressed TCRB transcripts. Using immunoSEQ multiplex PCR, the repertoire was profiled, and TCRdb retains in-frame clones only, with some absent. The data contain hundreds of thousands of clones, more than 12% of them singletons. These receptors' antigens are unknown. The sequenced sample was naive CD4+ T cells from blood. The receptors were sampled from a man aged 18 to 35 with type 1 diabetes.

This rearrangement joins TRBV15 to TRBJ2-1; D gene ambiguous. This CDR3 is 15 amino acids long. Trimming removed 0 bases from V and 0 bases from J, with 6 bases in between. The germline gives CDR1 LNHNV, CDR2 YYDKDF (reference sequence). The CDR3 DNA reads TGTGCCACCAGCAGAGATGAAGGCTCCTACAATGAGCAGTTCTTC. This translates into CATSRDEGSYNEQFF.

The V and J genes are TRBV9 and TRBJ2-2; no reliable D call. The germline gives CDR1 SGDLS, CDR2 YYNGEE. The CDR3 contains 13 residues. Trimming removed 9 bases from V and 7 bases from J, with 16 bases in between. CDR3 region: CATAGPSGGELFF. In DNA, the CDR3 is TGTGCCACGGCTGGGCCCTCCGGCGGGGAGCTGTTTTTT.

The chain carries TRBV9 and TRBJ2-5; no definite D call. The CDR3 has 15 amino acids. Trimming pared 4 bases from V and 4 bases from J, leaving 17 bases between. Per the germline V gene, CDR1 is SGDLS and CDR2 is YYNGEE. The CDR3 DNA is TGTGCCAGCAGCCCAACTTTGGCTGTCGGAGAGACCCAGTACTTC. It translates to CASSPTLAVGETQYF.

The chain recombines TRBV6-5 with TRBJ1-5, with a weak D call TRBD1 (6 bases). Germline CDR1 MNHEY, CDR2 SVGAGI. The V end lost 6 bases, the J end lost 3 bases, and 15 bases lay between the germline ends. This CDR3 has 15 residues. CDR3 protein: CASRATGFYNQPQHF. CDR3 DNA: TGTGCCAGCAGAGCGACAGGTTTTTACAATCAGCCCCAGCATTTT.

This clone occurred a few times. The rearrangement links TRBV4-1 to TRBJ1-3; D is possibly TRBD1 (6 bases). CDR1 is MGHRA, CDR2 YSYEKL, per germline. The CDR3 is 18 amino acids. Deletions cut 1 base from V and 0 bases from J, with 16 bases between. The CDR3 loop is CASSQVVGGQSSGNTIYF. The CDR3 region has the DNA TGCGCCAGCAGCCAAGTGGTGGGGGGCCAGAGCTCTGGAAACACCATATATTTT.

J is TRBJ1-2 and V is TRBV2; D uncertain. Germline V gene lookup returns CDR1 SNHLY and CDR2 FYNNEI. The germline V and J ends were trimmed by 6 bases and 7 bases, with 9 bases remaining between them. This CDR3 has 11 amino acids. Here the CDR3 DNA reads TGTGCCAGCAGCATGGACGGTGGCTACACCTTC. Translated: CASSMDGGYTF.

This clone was detected a few times. The same CDR3 is also encoded by other DNA sequences in this sample. V gene TRBV7-2 combines with J gene TRBJ1-1; a possible D gene is TRBD1 (5 bases). The V end lost 5 bases, the J end lost 1 base, and 8 bases lay between the germline ends. Looked up from germline, CDR1 is SGHTA and CDR2 is FQGNSA. The CDR3 covers 13 residues. CDR3 region: CASSADRNTEAFF. The CDR3 DNA follows: TGTGCCAGCAGCGCCGACAGGAACACTGAAGCTTTCTTT.

The chain carries TRBV14 and TRBJ2-1; TRBD1 is a possible D gene (6 bases). Germline assignment: CDR1 SGHDN and CDR2 FVKESK. Trimming took off 0 bases at V and 14 bases at J, with 11 bases between the two ends. This CDR3 is 12 amino acids long. CDR3 DNA sequence: TGTGCCAGCAGCCAAGATACAGGGTTGGAGTTCTTC. This gives the protein CASSQDTGLEFF.

The chain employs TRBV29-1 and TRBJ1-2; 8 bases are a match to TRBD1. Germline CDR1 reads SQVTM; CDR2 reads ANQGSEA. The CDR3 length is 13 residues. Trimming cost V 3 bases and J 4 bases; bases outside gene matches: 4. CDR3 protein: CSVEITGGYGYTF. CDR3 sequence (DNA): TGCAGCGTTGAGATTACAGGGGGCTATGGCTACACCTTC.

This clone appeared a few times. The chain links TRBV10-3 to TRBJ1-2; weak D call: TRBD1 (5 bases). The CDR3 runs 14 residues. The germline V and J ends were trimmed by 8 bases and 8 bases, with 21 bases remaining between them. Looked up from germline, CDR1 is ENHRY and CDR2 is SYGVKD. The CDR3 region has the DNA TGTGCCATCGCCCGGGACGGGTTTTATGAAGGCTACACCTTC. This translates into CAIARDGFYEGYTF.

In this sample, this clone turned up a few times. V and J are TRBV2 and TRBJ1-1; 7 nucleotides line up with TRBD1. Germline lookup yields CDR1 SNHLY and CDR2 FYNNEI. The V gene end was trimmed by 6 bases and the J gene end by 2 bases; junction bases not matched to a gene: 6. The CDR3 sequence is 14 residues long. In DNA form, the CDR3 reads TGTGCCAGCAGACTAGGGACAGTCAACACTGAAGCTTTCTTT. This encodes CASRLGTVNTEAFF.

This clone has more than one count but fewer than ten. V is TRBV30 and J is TRBJ1-6; 7 bases are shared with TRBD1. CDR1 GTSNPN and CDR2 SVGIG come from the germline V gene (reference sequence). The CDR3 consists of 12 residues. V lost 5 bases, J lost 7 bases, and 2 bases stayed unmatched. The CDR3 sequence: CAWDRANSPLHF. The CDR3 DNA sequence: TGTGCCTGGGACAGGGCAAATTCACCCCTCCACTTT.

Points on this clone: This same CDR3 is encoded by further DNA sequences in the sample. This sequence joins TRBV18 and TRBJ1-1, with unresolved D. This CDR3 region has 13 residues. The germline V gene encodes CDR1 KGHSH and CDR2 LQKENI. V shed 2 bases and J shed 2 bases, with 6 bases lying between them. CDR3 nucleotides: TGTGCCAGCTCACCAACAACTAACACTGAAGCTTTCTTT. This gives the protein CASSPTTNTEAFF.

In its sample, this clone was seen a few times. J is TRBJ1-2 and V is TRBV5-4; 12 bases line up with TRBD1. The CDR3 length is 16 residues. After removal of 4 bases from V and 5 bases from J, the junction contained 9 bases not matched to a gene. Germline CDR1 SGHNT, CDR2 YYREEE (reference sequence). CDR3 DNA sequence: TGTGCCAGCAGCCCGGGACAGGGGGCAACAGGGTATGGCTACACCTTC. Protein product: CASSPGQGATGYGYTF.

The chain employs TRBV10-3 and TRBJ1-2; no reliable D call. Germline-derived CDR1 and CDR2 are ENHRY and SYGVKD. The CDR3 runs 13 residues. The germline V and J ends were trimmed by 8 bases and 2 bases, with 12 bases remaining between them. CDR3 nucleotide sequence: TGTGCCATCGGGGATCACGCAAACTATGGCTACACCTTC. It yields the protein CAIGDHANYGYTF.

V usage is TRBV5-1 and J usage is TRBJ1-2; perhaps TRBD1 as D (6 bases). The germline V and J ends were trimmed by 5 bases and 0 bases, with 17 bases remaining between them. This CDR3 contains 16 residues. CDR1 and CDR2 from the germline V gene are SGHRS and YFSETQ. The CDR3 DNA sequence: TGCGCCAGCAGTTTACGTCAGGGGACACCTAACTATGGCTACACCTTC. Translation: CASSLRQGTPNYGYTF.

This rearrangement joins TRBV28 to TRBJ1-1; D gene uncertain. V was cut by 2 bases and J by 1 base, with 5 bases left in between. This CDR3 is built from 13 residues. The germline V gene has CDR1 MDHEN and CDR2 SYDVKM. This chain's CDR3 is CASSLVENTEAFF. The CDR3 bases are TGTGCCAGCAGTTTAGTAGAGAACACTGAAGCTTTCTTT.

This clone has only one observation. The rearrangement joins TRBV5-1 to TRBJ1-5, with 8 bases fitting TRBD1. The length of the CDR3 is 18 residues. J lost 0 bases, V lost 2 bases, and 10 bases had no gene match. Germline-derived CDR1 and CDR2 are SGHRS and YFSETQ. CDR3 amino acids: CASSFDGQGRYSNQPQHF. The CDR3 nucleotides are TGCGCCAGCAGCTTCGACGGACAGGGACGGTATAGCAATCAGCCCCAGCATTTT.

The gene calls are TRBV30 and TRBJ1-5; 7 bases line up with TRBD1. This CDR3 has 14 amino acids. Germline trimming cut 2 bases from V and 3 bases from J; bases unmatched to any gene: 4. Germline-derived CDR1 and CDR2 are GTSNPN and SVGIG (reference sequence). The CDR3 DNA is TGTGCCTGGAGTTACGGGACAGTCAATCAGCCCCAGCATTTT. Translating it yields CAWSYGTVNQPQHF.

The chain combines TRBV25-1 with TRBJ1-1; perhaps TRBD1 as D (5 bases). V was cut by 7 bases and J by 3 bases, with 6 bases left in between. This CDR3 is built from 11 residues. Germline V gene lookup returns CDR1 MGHDK and CDR2 SYGVNS. The CDR3 nucleotides are TGTGCCAGCAAGGGGTACACTGAAGCTTTCTTT. It encodes CASKGYTEAFF.